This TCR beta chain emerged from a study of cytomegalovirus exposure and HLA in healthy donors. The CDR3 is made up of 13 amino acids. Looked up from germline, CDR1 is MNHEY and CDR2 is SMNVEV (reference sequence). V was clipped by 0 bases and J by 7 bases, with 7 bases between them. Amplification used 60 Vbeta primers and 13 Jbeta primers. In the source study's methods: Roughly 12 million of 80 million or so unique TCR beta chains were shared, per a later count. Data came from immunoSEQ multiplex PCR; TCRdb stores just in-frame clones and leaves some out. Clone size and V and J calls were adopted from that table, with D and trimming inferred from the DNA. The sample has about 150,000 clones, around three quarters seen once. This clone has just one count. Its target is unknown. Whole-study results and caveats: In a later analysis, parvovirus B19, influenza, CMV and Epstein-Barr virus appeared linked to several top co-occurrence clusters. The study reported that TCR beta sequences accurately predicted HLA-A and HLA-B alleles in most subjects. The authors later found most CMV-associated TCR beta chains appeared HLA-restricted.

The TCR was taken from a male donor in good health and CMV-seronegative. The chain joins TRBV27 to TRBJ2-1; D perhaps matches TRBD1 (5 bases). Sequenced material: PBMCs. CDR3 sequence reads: CASSLSNRNEQFF. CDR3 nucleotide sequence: TGTGCCAGCAGTTTATCGAACAGGAATGAGCAGTTCTTC.